Below, one T cell receptor (beta chain) is given with its context. This clonotype was seen more than once but under ten times. The antigen this receptor binds is unknown. Per-base quality was not reported, and no clone a single base away is much larger than it. These data are taken from a study of T and B cells in COVID-19 patients (TCRdb year 2020). Broadly, across the study: Using TRB and IGH repertoire sequencing of peripheral blood, the study characterized adaptive immunity in COVID-19 patients who had active infection or had recovered. The recovered cohort included roughly 18 patients who contributed about 21 samples, and most of those patients had mild to moderate COVID-19 that was managed on an outpatient basis. A couple of patients were in both the active and recovered cohorts because samples existed from active disease and from after recovery. Of the approximately 21 patients in the active-infection cohort, about eleven were critically ill and needed mechanical ventilation or ECMO. Median age was approximately 35 years in the recovered cohort versus roughly 70 years in the active-infection cohort. The repository of TCR and BCR sequences included over 55 time points from 37 patients, and more than 8 million TCR sequences were analysed. Repertoire analyses used an age-matched reference group of under 40 healthy donors who were negative for COVID-19 antibodies as the comparison. As many as 9 follow-up blood samples were taken per patient, and some of the samples covered different disease stages within the same individual. Comorbidities linked to unfavorable COVID-19 outcome were present in about 90% of the 20 patients in the active-infection cohort. The study at large found these results: The size of the cohort was considered insufficient for assessing HLA contributions to COVID-19 susceptibility or severity. Strongly skewed TRBV/TRBJ gene usage was reported in patients with COVID-19. The reported TCR clusters were said to need prospective validation before any clinical use. Specific T cell subsets (CD4+/Treg/CD8+) and sorted SARS-CoV-2-responsive or tetramer+ T cells had not yet been sequenced, with those experiments still ongoing. Few blood samples were available from mildly ill patients while symptoms were present, and early samples from severe cases were likewise scarce. TRB repertoires were found to be highly clonal in active COVID-19, whereas diversity and richness at recovery were found to rise above healthy donor levels. A total of roughly 2,000 exclusive TCR clusters, including approximately 30 low-pGen clusters, were found in the recovered cohort.

Its CDR3 holds 12 amino acids, cysteine through phenylalanine. Only the CDR3 region is kept as DNA, spanning 36 bases read in frame from base 1. Ends trimmed: V by 2 bases, J by 7 bases; bases unmatched to a gene: 1. The CDR1 and CDR2 encoded by the germline V gene (reference sequence) are DFQATT and SNEGSKA. The sequencing machine was an Illumina MiSeq. TRB rearrangements were amplified by multiplex PCR with BIOMED2 TRB-A/B primer pools. Two consecutive PCRs added Illumina-compatible adapters and 7-nucleotide sample barcodes to the amplicons. Phusion HS II polymerase was used for all library PCRs. The amplicons were purified from gel with the NucleoSpin Gel and PCR Clean-up kit, measured on Qubit, and combined at 4 nM. Before Illumina next-generation sequencing, the quality of the amplicon pool was assessed on an Agilent 2100 Bioanalyzer. Turning to the authors' computational methods: Annotation of TRB rearrangements was done in MiXCR 3.0.8 with the default MiXCR reference library. Sequences with fewer than 2 reads and non-productive reads were filtered out, and every unique CDR3 nucleotide sequence was treated as a single clone. Clonality, diversity, richness and V-J gene usage were calculated in R 3.5.1. GLIPH2 was used to cluster TCRs by CDR3 similarity, and OLGA was used to calculate generation probabilities. GLIPH2 clusters were kept only if they contained at least four unique TCR clonotypes found in at least three individuals. The raw public reads went through TCRdb reprocessing: fastp at Q25, MiXCR clone calling, in-frame beta chains kept. Records with the same CDR3 protein are collapsed into one entry carrying the most frequent genes and DNA. These V and J calls rely on TCRdb rather than the paper's analysis. The table for this sample lists around 5,100 distinct CDR3 sequences; 25% to 30% of them were counted only once. Of the sample, under 45% falls within the top ten clones.

Genomic DNA extracted from blood, in amounts of roughly 220-550 ng, served as the starting material for amplifying TRB repertoires. The sample consisted of blood. The chain couples TRBV20-1 to TRBJ1-2; TRBD1 agrees with 10 junctional bases. The sequence was obtained from a human donor with active COVID-19. In nucleotides, the sequence is TGCAGTGCTAGAAGGACAGGGGGTGGCTACACCTTC. The translation is CSARRTGGGYTF.